These T cell receptor beta chains were read from a single sample in a study of blood T cell repertoires in COVID-19. Only in-frame clones appear in the TCRdb table, and some are missing; sequencing was by immunoSEQ multiplex PCR. The sample contains hundreds of thousands of clones, around 82% of which appear only once. Sequencing was carried out using PBMCs or T cells enriched from blood (not recorded which). The source of these receptors is a young man with acute COVID-19. CDR3s include the opening cysteine and the closing phenylalanine or tryptophan. Each record gives: clone size, V gene, J gene, D gene, CDR3 protein, CDR3 DNA. A D gene is named only where the DNA matches it firmly. Expanded clones are given a class, and other clones once, few, many or no size at all.

size: NA; V: TRBV4-1; J: TRBJ2-3; D: TRBD2; CDR3: CASSQVGSGGARTDTQYF; DNA: TGCGCCAGCAGCCAAGTTGGTAGCGGGGGGGCGCGCACAGATACGCAGTATTTT
size: NA; V: TRBV28; J: TRBJ1-2; D: NA; CDR3: CASSLGGDHYGYTF; DNA: TGTGCCAGCAGTCTGGGCGGGGATCACTATGGCTACACCTTC
size: NA; V: TRBV20-1; J: TRBJ1-2; D: NA; CDR3: CSASSPGVHGYTF; DNA: TGCAGTGCTAGTAGTCCAGGGGTTCATGGCTACACCTTC
size: NA; V: TRBV10-1; J: TRBJ2-3; D: NA; CDR3: CASSEARAGIDTQYF; DNA: TGCGCCAGCAGTGAGGCCCGGGCGGGGATAGATACGCAGTATTTT
size: NA; V: TRBV16; J: TRBJ1-6; D: NA; CDR3: CASSQETPVNGSPLHF; DNA: TGTGCCAGCAGCCAAGAGACACCGGTTAATGGTTCACCCCTCCACTTT
size: NA; V: TRBV30; J: TRBJ1-5; D: TRBD1; CDR3: CAWTRTGGGQPQHF; DNA: TGTGCCTGGACCCGGACAGGGGGCGGTCAGCCCCAGCATTTT
size: NA; V: TRBV27; J: TRBJ1-1; D: TRBD1; CDR3: CASSPWTGGGILNTEAFF; DNA: TGTGCCAGCAGTCCCTGGACAGGAGGCGGGATACTGAACACTGAAGCTTTCTTT
size: NA; V: TRBV9; J: TRBJ1-1; D: NA; CDR3: CASSPGGNMNTEAFF; DNA: TGTGCCAGCAGCCCCGGGGGTAACATGAACACTGAAGCTTTCTTT
size: NA; V: TRBV5-4; J: TRBJ2-1; D: TRBD2; CDR3: CASSLASGGLGEQFF; DNA: TGTGCCAGCAGCTTGGCTAGCGGGGGTCTTGGTGAGCAGTTCTTC
size: NA; V: TRBV3-1/TRBV3-2; J: TRBJ1-5; D: TRBD1; CDR3: CASSLGQGGQPQHF; DNA: TGTGCCAGCAGCCTCGGACAGGGGGGTCAGCCCCAGCATTTT
size: few; V: TRBV6-5; J: TRBJ2-2; D: NA; CDR3: CAVTGMTGELFF; DNA: TGTGCCGTCACAGGGATGACCGGGGAGCTGTTTTTT
size: NA; V: TRBV2; J: TRBJ1-2; D: NA; CDR3: CASSESRSYGYTF; DNA: TGTGCCAGCAGTGAGTCTCGGTCCTATGGCTACACCTTC
size: NA; V: TRBV5-6; J: TRBJ2-2; D: NA; CDR3: CASSLGPNTGELFF; DNA: TGTGCCAGCAGCTTGGGGCCTAACACCGGGGAGCTGTTTTTT
size: once; V: TRBV3-1/TRBV3-2; J: TRBJ1-1; D: NA; CDR3: CASSQVGEGLKTEAFF; DNA: TGTGCCAGCAGCCAAGTGGGCGAGGGCTTGAAAACTGAAGCTTTCTTT
size: NA; V: TRBV9; J: TRBJ1-5; D: NA; CDR3: CASSAWGGNQPQHF; DNA: TGTGCCAGCAGCGCATGGGGGGGCAATCAGCCCCAGCATTTT
size: NA; V: TRBV15; J: TRBJ1-1; D: TRBD1; CDR3: CATSRDDRGRGTEAFF; DNA: TGTGCCACCAGCAGAGATGACAGGGGGCGAGGGACTGAAGCTTTCTTT
size: NA; V: TRBV12-3/TRBV12-4; J: TRBJ1-1; D: NA; CDR3: CASSLSFSEAFF; DNA: TGTGCCAGCAGTTTGTCGTTTTCTGAAGCTTTCTTT
size: NA; V: TRBV21-1; J: TRBJ1-2; D: NA; CDR3: CASSSQMDRNYGYTF; DNA: TGTGCCAGCAGCTCCCAGATGGACAGGAACTATGGCTACACCTTC
size: NA; V: TRBV25-1; J: TRBJ2-6; D: NA; CDR3: CASSGGLNSGANVLTF; DNA: TGTGCCAGCAGTGGGGGGCTGAACTCTGGGGCCAACGTCCTGACTTTC
size: NA; V: TRBV30; J: TRBJ2-1; D: NA; CDR3: CAWEVKGGINEQFF; DNA: TGTGCCTGGGAAGTAAAGGGGGGGATCAATGAGCAGTTCTTC
size: NA; V: TRBV24-1; J: TRBJ1-2; D: NA; CDR3: CATSDTRNGYTF; DNA: TGTGCCACCAGTGACACCAGAAATGGCTACACCTTC
size: NA; V: TRBV6-5; J: TRBJ2-1; D: NA; CDR3: CASSRQYNEQFF; DNA: TGTGCCAGCAGTAGACAGTACAATGAGCAGTTCTTC
size: NA; V: TRBV10-2; J: TRBJ2-6; D: NA; CDR3: CATPGEGSGANVLTF; DNA: TGCGCCACCCCGGGGGAAGGCTCTGGGGCCAACGTCCTGACTTTC
size: NA; V: TRBV10-1; J: TRBJ1-4; D: NA; CDR3: CASSLTGEKLFF; DNA: TGCGCCAGCAGTCTAACCGGTGAAAAACTGTTTTTT
size: NA; V: TRBV28; J: TRBJ2-5; D: TRBD1; CDR3: CASTWGPGGQETQYF; DNA: TGTGCCAGCACTTGGGGCCCAGGGGGCCAAGAGACCCAGTACTTC
size: NA; V: TRBV24-1; J: TRBJ2-3; D: NA; CDR3: CATSDRGPQAGHLTDTQYF; DNA: TGTGCCACCAGTGATAGGGGGCCCCAAGCGGGCCACCTCACAGATACGCAGTATTTT
size: NA; V: TRBV19; J: TRBJ2-1; D: NA; CDR3: CASSIGPSNEQFF; DNA: TGTGCCAGTAGTATAGGTCCCAGCAATGAGCAGTTCTTC
size: NA; V: TRBV6-5; J: TRBJ2-5; D: NA; CDR3: CASSPLETQYF; DNA: TGTGCCAGCAGTCCCTTAGAGACCCAGTACTTC
size: NA; V: TRBV7-9; J: TRBJ2-1; D: TRBD2; CDR3: CASSSPLGAGDSYNEQFF; DNA: TGTGCCAGCAGCTCCCCCCTGGGAGCGGGGGACTCCTACAATGAGCAGTTCTTC
size: many; V: TRBV19; J: TRBJ1-6; D: NA; CDR3: CASRGQGYNSPLHF; DNA: TGTGCCAGTAGAGGCCAGGGATATAATTCACCCCTCCACTTT
size: NA; V: TRBV18; J: TRBJ1-5; D: NA; CDR3: CASSPPQGVGNQPQHF; DNA: TGTGCCAGCTCACCACCACAGGGTGTTGGCAATCAGCCCCAGCATTTT
size: few; V: TRBV21-1; J: TRBJ1-2; D: NA; CDR3: CASSPVLRVFYGYTF; DNA: TGTGCCAGCAGCCCCGTCTTGAGGGTCTTCTATGGCTACACCTTC
size: NA; V: TRBV7-2; J: TRBJ1-1; D: NA; CDR3: CASSWRGAGTEAFF; DNA: TGTGCCAGCAGCTGGCGGGGGGCTGGCACTGAAGCTTTCTTT
size: once; V: TRBV11-2; J: TRBJ2-1; D: TRBD2; CDR3: CASSEGLAGHSYNEQFF; DNA: TGTGCCAGCAGCGAGGGACTAGCGGGACACTCCTACAATGAGCAGTTCTTC
size: NA; V: TRBV7-2; J: TRBJ2-5; D: TRBD2; CDR3: CASSSPHGPGGVETQYF; DNA: TGTGCCAGCAGCTCACCGCACGGACCGGGGGGGGTAGAGACCCAGTACTTC
size: NA; V: TRBV7-2; J: TRBJ2-7; D: TRBD1; CDR3: CASTPRTGGTYEQYF; DNA: TGTGCCAGCACCCCTAGGACAGGGGGCACCTACGAGCAGTACTTC
size: NA; V: TRBV19; J: TRBJ1-2; D: NA; CDR3: CASRVTTGGYGYTF; DNA: TGTGCCAGTAGGGTCACAACTGGAGGGTATGGCTACACCTTC
size: once; V: TRBV18; J: TRBJ1-2; D: NA; CDR3: CASSRGTEVNYGYTF; DNA: TGTGCCAGCTCCCGCGGGACGGAAGTTAACTATGGCTACACCTTC
size: NA; V: TRBV9; J: TRBJ1-3; D: NA; CDR3: CASSGGVGNTIYF; DNA: TGTGCCAGCAGCGGGGGGGTTGGAAACACCATATATTTT
size: NA; V: TRBV23-1; J: TRBJ1-1; D: NA; CDR3: CASYRQYVRNTEAFF; DNA: TGCGCCAGCTACCGACAGTACGTTAGGAACACTGAAGCTTTCTTT
size: NA; V: TRBV29-1; J: TRBJ1-2; D: TRBD1; CDR3: CSVEGVGQGANYGYTF; DNA: TGCAGCGTCGAAGGGGTTGGACAGGGGGCTAACTATGGCTACACCTTC
size: NA; V: TRBV23-1; J: TRBJ2-2; D: NA; CDR3: CATFPGATGELFF; DNA: TGCGCCACCTTCCCCGGTGCCACCGGGGAGCTGTTTTTT
size: NA; V: TRBV6-5; J: TRBJ1-2; D: NA; CDR3: CASLPDSSRGYGYTF; DNA: TGTGCCAGCCTCCCGGACTCGTCCCGGGGTTATGGCTACACCTTC
size: few; V: TRBV19; J: TRBJ1-2; D: TRBD1; CDR3: CASSQQGQANYGYTF; DNA: TGTGCCAGTAGTCAACAGGGACAGGCTAACTATGGCTACACCTTC
size: NA; V: TRBV10-2; J: TRBJ2-3; D: NA; CDR3: CASSESRYADTQYF; DNA: TGCGCCAGCAGTGAGTCGAGGTACGCAGATACGCAGTATTTT
size: NA; V: TRBV23-1; J: TRBJ1-3; D: TRBD1; CDR3: CASKRRDRGNGNTIYF; DNA: TGCGCCAGCAAGCGCCGGGACAGGGGAAATGGAAACACCATATATTTT
size: NA; V: TRBV7-9; J: TRBJ2-1; D: TRBD1; CDR3: CASLGDRKRDEQFF; DNA: TGTGCCAGCTTGGGGGACAGGAAGCGGGATGAGCAGTTCTTC
size: few; V: TRBV4-2; J: TRBJ2-7; D: TRBD2; CDR3: CASSREVGTSGAAYEQYF; DNA: TGTGCCAGCAGCCGAGAAGTAGGGACTAGCGGGGCCGCCTACGAGCAGTACTTC
size: NA; V: TRBV19; J: TRBJ2-6; D: TRBD1; CDR3: CASTMTGTGAISGANVLTF; DNA: TGTGCCAGTACCATGACCGGGACAGGGGCGATCTCTGGGGCCAACGTCCTGACTTTC
size: NA; V: TRBV5-1; J: TRBJ2-7; D: TRBD1; CDR3: CASSPDPGTGYEQYF; DNA: TGCGCCAGCAGCCCCGACCCCGGGACAGGGTACGAGCAGTACTTC
size: few; V: TRBV27; J: TRBJ1-6; D: NA; CDR3: CASASSVHNSPLHF; DNA: TGTGCCAGCGCCTCAAGCGTGCATAATTCACCCCTCCACTTT
size: NA; V: TRBV6-5; J: TRBJ1-3; D: NA; CDR3: CASSQGLLSGNTIYF; DNA: TGTGCCAGCAGTCAGGGCCTGCTCTCTGGAAACACCATATATTTT
size: NA; V: TRBV27; J: TRBJ1-1; D: TRBD1; CDR3: CASSLRAGGWAFF; DNA: TGTGCCAGCAGTTTAAGGGCAGGGGGTTGGGCTTTCTTT